This T cell receptor beta chain was observed in a study of blood T cell repertoires in COVID-19 (dated by TCRdb to the early 2020s). About the study as a whole: Collaborator samples came from the United States, Italy and Spain and covered acute and convalescent phases of COVID-19. The prospective study material was composed of cDNA or gDNA derived from T cells, B-cell-depleted T cells, or PBMCs. The dataset comprised deeply sampled blood TCRbeta repertoires from subjects exposed to, actively infected with, or recovered from COVID-19. The repertoires were released in a freely available public database intended as a resource for research on the immune response to SARS-CoV-2. The samples were drawn from the first 160 participants of the ongoing ImmuneRACE study and from under 1,500 subjects provided by 6 global collaborators. A de-identified subject ID, COVID-19 status, age in years and sex were almost always included in the sample metadata. Where HLA class I and class II types were available, the types were taken from metadata supplied by the sample provider, not from assay-based typing.

The junction carries 18 bases between V and J, which are trimmed by 8 bases and 11 bases respectively. From the cysteine up to the phenylalanine, the CDR3 has a length of 12 residues. CDR3 DNA only is kept here, 36 bases in frame from base 1. CDR1 and CDR2, looked up from the germline V gene, are MDHEN and SYDVKM. Whole blood was collected in K2EDTA tubes by collaborating institutions according to the institutions' own protocols. For TCRbeta analysis, collaborators shipped samples in one of three forms: frozen whole blood, isolated PBMCs, or DNA extracted from either of those sample types. A word on this clone: No antigen is known for it. Base quality data are lacking; no much larger clone is found one base away.

Overall study outcomes, separate from this receptor: The amount of clinical and demographic metadata varied by source and participant and was provided uncurated.

The immunoSEQ Assay, a bias-controlled multiplex PCR, was used to amplify TCRbeta CDR3 regions from genomic DNA. The study's own analysis went as follows. Nucleated cell counts per sample were estimated from amplification of reference gene primers within the assay. To quantify the absolute abundance of each unique TCRbeta CDR3 rearrangement, sequence reads were collapsed and filtered. For each sample, productive Simpson clonality was calculated as the square root of Simpson's diversity index across productive rearrangements. TCRdb took this table from immuneACCESS and kept in-frame rearrangements with V and J called. Such tables lack part of the clones; where checked against another copy, unresolved V genes explain under half of the gap, and the rest is unexplained. V and J calls and clone size follow that table, whereas D and trimming were derived from the DNA. A total of about 200,000 clones appear in this sample, around 87% of them only once. The leading ten clones occupy about 2.9% of the sample.

The material sequenced was peripheral blood. Recombination linked TRBV28 to TRBJ1-1, with TRBD1 as a weak D call on 5 bases. This TCR was recovered from a man aged 60 to 69 with acute or convalescent COVID-19. DNA sequence: TGTGCCAGCGGGTATGTCAGGGATAAGGCTTTCTTT. This is translated as CASGYVRDKAFF.